This entry describes one T cell receptor (beta chain). Its antigen is still unknown. This sample was included in a study of T cells expressing NK-cell markers. Turning to the study itself: Sorted CD3+CD56+NKG2C+, CD3+CD56+NKG2C- and CD3+CD56-NKG2C+ T-cell subsets were beta-chain profiled. The study, taken as a whole, reports: The share of CD8+ T cells held by dominant NKG2C+ clonotypes was about 1.0-7.5% in about six donors. Dominance of the CD3+CD56-NKG2C+ fraction by these clonotypes also held in a few donors.

5'RACE template switching with UMIs generated TCR beta cDNA. Reanalyzing the 5' RACE reads, TCRdb keeps one entry per CDR3 protein, without DNA. The table lists about 410,000 distinct CDR3 sequences. This CDR3 region has 13 residues. The sequenced sample was blood T cells: a sorted CD56 or NKG2C T cell subset, CD4+ or CD8+ T cells, or bulk PBMC T cells (not recorded which). This receptor was identified in a woman aged 50 to 65 in good health. The chain carries TRBV12-3 or TRBV12-4 and TRBJ1-1; TCRdb returns TRBD1, unconfirmable since there is no DNA. CDR3 region: CASSLGRTAVTFF.